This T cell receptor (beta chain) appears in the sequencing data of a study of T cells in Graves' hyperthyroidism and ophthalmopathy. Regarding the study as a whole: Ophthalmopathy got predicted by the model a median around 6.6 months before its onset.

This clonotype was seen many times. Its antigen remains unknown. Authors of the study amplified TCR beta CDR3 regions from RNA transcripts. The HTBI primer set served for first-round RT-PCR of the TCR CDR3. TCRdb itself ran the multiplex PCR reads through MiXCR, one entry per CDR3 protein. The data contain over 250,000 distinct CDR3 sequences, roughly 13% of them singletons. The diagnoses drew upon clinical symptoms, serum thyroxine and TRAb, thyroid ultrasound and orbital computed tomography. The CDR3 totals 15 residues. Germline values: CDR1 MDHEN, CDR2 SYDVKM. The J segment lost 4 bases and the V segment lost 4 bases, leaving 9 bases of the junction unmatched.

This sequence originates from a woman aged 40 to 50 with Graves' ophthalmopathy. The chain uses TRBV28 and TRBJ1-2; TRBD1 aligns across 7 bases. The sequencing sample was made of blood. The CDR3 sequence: CASSSLGTAPYGYTF. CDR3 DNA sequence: TGTGCCAGCAGTTCTCTTGGGACAGCCCCCTATGGCTACACCTTC.